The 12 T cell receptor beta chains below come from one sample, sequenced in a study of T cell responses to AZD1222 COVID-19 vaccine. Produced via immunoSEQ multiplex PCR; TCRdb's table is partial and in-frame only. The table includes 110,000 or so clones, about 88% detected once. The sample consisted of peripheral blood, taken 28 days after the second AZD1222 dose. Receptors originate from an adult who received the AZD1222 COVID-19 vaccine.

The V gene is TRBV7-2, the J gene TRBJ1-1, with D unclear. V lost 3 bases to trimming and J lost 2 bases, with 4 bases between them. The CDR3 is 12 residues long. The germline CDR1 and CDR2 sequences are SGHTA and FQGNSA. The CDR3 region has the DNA TGTGCCAGCAGCTTGATAAACACTGAAGCTTTCTTT. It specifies CASSLINTEAFF.

The CDR3 loop reads CASSVMGGTNEKLFF. The DNA for the CDR3 is TGTGCCAGCAGTGTTATGGGGGGCACTAATGAAAAACTGTTTTTT. The chain is built from TRBV2 and TRBJ1-4, with D possibly TRBD1 on 6 matching bases. CDR3 length equals 15 residues. The ends were cut back, 4 bases at V and 2 bases at J, with 11 bases in the middle. Germline loops: CDR1 SNHLY, CDR2 FYNNEI. Full variable domain (outside the CDR3, taken from reference TRBV2 and TRBJ1-4): EPEVTQTPSHQVTQMGQEVILRCVPISNHLYFYWYRQILGQKVEFLVSFYNNEISEKSEIFDDQFSVERPDGSNFTLKIRSTKLEDSAMYFCASSVMGGTNEKLFFGSGTQLSVL.

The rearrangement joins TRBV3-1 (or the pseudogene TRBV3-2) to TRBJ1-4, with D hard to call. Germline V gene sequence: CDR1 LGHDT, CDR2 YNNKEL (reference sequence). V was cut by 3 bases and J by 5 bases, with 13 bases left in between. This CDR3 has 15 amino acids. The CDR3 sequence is CASSHWEPLNEKLFF. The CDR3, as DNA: TGTGCCAGCAGCCACTGGGAGCCCCTCAATGAAAAACTGTTTTTT.

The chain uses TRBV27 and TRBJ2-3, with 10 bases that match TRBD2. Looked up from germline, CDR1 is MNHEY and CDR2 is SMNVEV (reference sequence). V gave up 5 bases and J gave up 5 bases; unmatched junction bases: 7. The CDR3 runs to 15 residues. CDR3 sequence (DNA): TGTGCCAGCAGTCGCAGCGGGGGGGCACGAGATACGCAGTATTTT. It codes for CASSRSGGARDTQYF.

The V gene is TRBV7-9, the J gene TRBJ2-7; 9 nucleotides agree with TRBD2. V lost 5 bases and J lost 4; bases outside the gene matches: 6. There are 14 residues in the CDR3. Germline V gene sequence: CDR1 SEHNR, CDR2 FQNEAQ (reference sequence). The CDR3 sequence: CASSPPGLAYEQYF. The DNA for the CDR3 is TGTGCCAGCAGCCCTCCGGGACTAGCATACGAGCAGTACTTC.

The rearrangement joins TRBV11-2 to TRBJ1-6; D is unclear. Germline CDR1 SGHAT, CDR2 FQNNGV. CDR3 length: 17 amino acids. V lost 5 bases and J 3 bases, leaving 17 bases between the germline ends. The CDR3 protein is CASSGQDGLIYNSPLHF. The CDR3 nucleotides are TGTGCCAGCAGCGGCCAGGACGGCTTGATCTATAATTCACCCCTCCACTTT.

CDR3 sequence reads: CASSQQGRNSPLHF. As DNA, the CDR3 is TGTGCCAGTAGCCAACAGGGGAGGAATTCACCCCTCCACTTT. The J gene is TRBJ1-6, the V gene TRBV19; 7 positions match TRBD1. The CDR3 totals 14 residues. V trimming: 6 bases; J trimming: 7 bases; junction bases outside the gene matches: 6. Germline V gives CDR1 LNHDA, CDR2 SQIVND (reference sequence).

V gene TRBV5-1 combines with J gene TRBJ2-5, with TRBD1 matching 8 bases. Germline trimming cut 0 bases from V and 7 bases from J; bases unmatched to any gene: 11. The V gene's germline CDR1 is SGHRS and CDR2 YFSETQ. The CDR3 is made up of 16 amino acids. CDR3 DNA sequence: TGCGCCAGCAGCTTGGTTGGCGGACAGGGTTCCGGGACCCAGTACTTC. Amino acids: CASSLVGGQGSGTQYF. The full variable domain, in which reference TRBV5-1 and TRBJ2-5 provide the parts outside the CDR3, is KAGVTQTPRYLIKTRGQQVTLSCSPISGHRSVSWYQQTPGQGLQFLFEYFSETQRNKGNFPGRFSGRQFSNSRSEMNVSTLELGDSALYLCASSLVGGQGSGTQYFGPGTRLLVL.

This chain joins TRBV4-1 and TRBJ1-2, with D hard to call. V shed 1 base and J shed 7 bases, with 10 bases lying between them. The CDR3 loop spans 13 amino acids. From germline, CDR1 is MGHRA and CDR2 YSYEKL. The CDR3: CASSQAGVGGYTF. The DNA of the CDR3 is TGCGCCAGCAGCCAAGCGGGCGTGGGTGGCTACACCTTC.

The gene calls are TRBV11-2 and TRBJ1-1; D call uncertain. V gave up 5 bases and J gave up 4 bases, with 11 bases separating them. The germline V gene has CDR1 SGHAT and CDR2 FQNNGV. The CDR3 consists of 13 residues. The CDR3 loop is CASSPPIGTEAFF. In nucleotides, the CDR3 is TGTGCCAGCAGCCCCCCCATAGGCACTGAAGCTTTCTTT.

CDR3 sequence: CASSEGSEGSYGYTF. CDR3 DNA sequence: TGTGCCAGCAGTGAAGGCAGTGAGGGAAGCTATGGCTACACCTTC. The V call is TRBV6-1, the J call TRBJ1-2; D not resolved. This CDR3 is built from 15 residues. Trimming stripped 1 base from V and 4 bases from J, with 13 bases between. Germline CDR1 is MNHNS and CDR2 is SASEGT.

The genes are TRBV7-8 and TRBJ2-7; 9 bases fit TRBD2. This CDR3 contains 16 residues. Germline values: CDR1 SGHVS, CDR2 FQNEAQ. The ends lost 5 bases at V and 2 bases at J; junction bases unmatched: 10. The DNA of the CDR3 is TGTGCCAGCAGCCGAGCGGGGGGAAGGGACCCCTACGAGCAGTACTTC. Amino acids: CASSRAGGRDPYEQYF.